This entry lists 24 T cell receptor beta chains sequenced from one sample in a study of blood T cells in healthy people across ages. Combining a sample-barcoded 5' primer with a J-beta primer mix, a second PCR ran for roughly 7 to 12 cycles. TCRdb reanalysed the 5' RACE reads using MiXCR and keeps one entry per CDR3 protein. There are about 650,000 distinct CDR3 sequences in the sample; 32% occur only once, and less than 20% lies in the top ten. The sequenced material came from blood. The source is an elderly woman in good health.

This clonotype was seen more than once but under ten times. It may be a read error: a sequence one base away is much more abundant. The rearrangement links TRBV5-1 to TRBJ2-1; 11 positions agree with TRBD1. The CDR3 extends over 15 amino acids. The germline gives CDR1 SGHRS, CDR2 YFSETQ. Unmatched junction bases numbered 7, after V lost 3 bases and J lost 8 bases. The CDR3 bases are TGCGCCAGCAGCTGGACAGGGGGCGGGTGTGATGAGCAGTTCTTC. Translation: CASSWTGGGCDEQFF.

Details on this clonotype: A much larger clone lies a single base off, so this may be a read error. The rearrangement links TRBV5-1 to TRBJ2-7; D is possibly TRBD2 (5 bases). Germline assignment: CDR1 SGHRS and CDR2 YFSETQ. CDR3 length: 14 amino acids. DNA for the CDR3: TGCGCCAGCAGCCCGGGGATTTTCTCCTACGGGCAGTACTTC. Its protein product is CASSPGIFSYGQYF.

This clonotype was detected many times. J is TRBJ1-4 and V is TRBV4-1, with a weak D call TRBD1 (6 bases). V gave up 3 bases and J gave up 0 bases, with 17 bases separating them. This CDR3 region has 18 residues. Germline CDR1 and CDR2: MGHRA and YSYEKL. DNA of the CDR3: TGCGCCAGCAGCCACCCAAGGGGGGGGGCTCCAACTAATGAAAAACTGTTTTTT. It translates to CASSHPRGGAPTNEKLFF.

In the case of this clonotype: At one end, the junction sequence differs from germline, possibly due to a read error. The CDR3: CASNGWLTDAQYF. The CDR3, as DNA: TGCGCCAGCAACGGGTGGTTGACAGATGCGCAGTATTTT. The chain has TRBV5-1 and TRBJ2-3; weak D call: TRBD1 (5 bases). Germline CDR1 SGHRS, CDR2 YFSETQ. The CDR3 has 13 amino acids.

The V call is TRBV5-1, the J call TRBJ1-1; TRBD1 might be the D (6 bases). V dropped 2 bases and J dropped 4 bases, with 18 bases sitting between them. Looked up from germline, CDR1 is SGHRS and CDR2 is YFSETQ. CDR3 length: 16 amino acids. CDR3 sequence (DNA): TGCGCCAGCAGCTTTACCGGGACACCCTTGAGCACTGAAGCTTTCTTT. Encoded protein: CASSFTGTPLSTEAFF.

At least ten counts were recorded for this clonotype. J is TRBJ2-3 and V is TRBV6-2 or TRBV6-3, with D possibly matching TRBD2 (5 bases). The germline V gene encodes CDR1 MNHEY and CDR2 SVGEGT. V was clipped by 2 bases and J by 0 bases, with 9 bases between them. This CDR3 has 15 residues. This chain's CDR3 is CASSYGLISTDTQYF. In DNA form, the CDR3 reads TGTGCCAGCAGTTACGGACTTATAAGCACAGATACGCAGTATTTT.

DNA of the CDR3: TGTGCCAGCAGCCTGAACAGGGGGGGATACCAAGAGACCCAGTACTTC. Its translation: CASSLNRGGYQETQYF. The rearrangement links TRBV9 to TRBJ2-5; D perhaps matches TRBD1 (8 bases). V was shortened by 4 bases and J by 0 bases, with 16 bases between the two germline ends. The CDR3 extends over 16 amino acids. Germline assignment: CDR1 SGDLS and CDR2 YYNGEE.

The chain joins TRBV7-2 to TRBJ2-3, with 10 bases that match TRBD1. The CDR3 has 16 amino acids. The trim removed 2 bases at V and 4 bases at J, leaving 6 bases unmatched. The V gene's germline CDR1 is SGHTA and CDR2 FQGNSA. CDR3 amino acids: CASSLYGTGVADTQYF. In DNA form, the CDR3 reads TGTGCCAGCAGCTTATACGGGACAGGGGTTGCAGATACGCAGTATTTT.

The chain is built from TRBV20-1 and TRBJ1-6; 7 bases map to TRBD1. Germline-derived CDR1 and CDR2 are DFQATT and SNEGSKA (reference sequence). This CDR3 spans 12 amino acids. Trimming removed 0 bases from V and 10 bases from J; junction bases left unmatched: 0. In DNA form, the CDR3 reads TGCAGTGCTAGAGAACAGGGGTCACCCCTCCACTTT. It translates to CSAREQGSPLHF.

A word on this clonotype: A much larger clone sits a single nucleotide away, making a read error possible. CDR3 nucleotide sequence: TGTGCCGGCAGCACGATCACGGGTAGCACAGATACGCAGTATTTT. Amino acid sequence: CAGSTITGSTDTQYF. The V gene is TRBV9, the J gene TRBJ2-3, with D uncertain. Germline loops: CDR1 SGDLS, CDR2 YYNGEE. This CDR3 is built from 15 residues.

This clonotype has only one observation. The V and J genes are TRBV20-1 and TRBJ2-2; 7 bases agree with TRBD1. The CDR3 totals 14 residues. Germline trimming cut 5 bases from V and 7 bases from J; bases unmatched to any gene: 10. Germline V CDR1 and CDR2: DFQATT, SNEGSKA (reference sequence). The CDR3 protein is CSAQDRTRGGELFF. CDR3 in DNA: TGCAGTGCTCAGGACAGGACGAGGGGCGGGGAGCTGTTTTTT.

This clonotype was found a few times. This chain connects TRBV15 to TRBJ1-5, with 9 positions matching TRBD1. V gave up 3 bases and J gave up 7 bases; unmatched junction bases: 4. Germline V gene sequence: CDR1 LNHNV, CDR2 YYDKDF (reference sequence). CDR3 length equals 14 residues. CDR3 residues: CATSSTGGGQPQHF. The CDR3 nucleotides are TGTGCCACCAGCAGTACAGGGGGCGGCCAGCCCCAGCATTTT.

This clonotype showed up many times. The chain couples TRBV2 to TRBJ2-4; D may be TRBD1 (5 bases). The CDR3 is made up of 14 amino acids. From germline, CDR1 is SNHLY and CDR2 FYNNEI. V lost 5 bases and J 2 bases, leaving 10 bases between the germline ends. The DNA of the CDR3 is TGTGCCAGCAGTAACCCAGGGACCAAAAACATTCAGTACTTC. Translated, it gives CASSNPGTKNIQYF.

This clonotype was found many times. The genes are TRBV2 and TRBJ2-7; D tentatively reads TRBD1 or TRBD2 (6 bases each). This CDR3 is 14 amino acids long. V lost 3 bases and J lost 6, with 15 bases in between. CDR1 is SNHLY, CDR2 FYNNEI, per germline. In DNA, the CDR3 is TGTGCCAGCAGTGATAAGGGGGGCGCGTCCGAGCAGTACTTC. This gives the protein CASSDKGGASEQYF.

The J gene is TRBJ1-2, the V gene TRBV2; D perhaps matches TRBD1 (5 bases). The CDR3 runs 13 residues. The V gene's germline CDR1 is SNHLY and CDR2 FYNNEI. In DNA form, the CDR3 reads TGTGTCCTGGGTGCCTCGGAGGGGTATGGCTACACCTTC. It translates to CVLGASEGYGYTF.

The genes are TRBV29-1 and TRBJ1-2; weak D call: TRBD1 (6 bases). Germline V lookup: CDR1 SQVTM, CDR2 ANQGSEA. V shed 2 bases and J shed 8 bases, with 15 bases lying between them. This CDR3 comprises 13 residues. The CDR3 loop reads CSVEFQGRWGYTF. The CDR3 DNA sequence: TGCAGCGTTGAATTCCAGGGGCGATGGGGCTACACCTTC.

This clonotype has a count of ten or more. The chain carries TRBV9 and TRBJ2-5; D remains ambiguous. Germline V lookup: CDR1 SGDLS, CDR2 YYNGEE. The CDR3 covers 14 residues. The V end lost 0 bases, the J end lost 4 bases, and 10 bases lay between the germline ends. The CDR3 protein is CASSVESRAETQYF. DNA of the CDR3: TGTGCCAGCAGCGTAGAGTCACGGGCAGAGACCCAGTACTTC.

This clonotype was picked up many times. This chain links TRBV5-1 with TRBJ2-3; perhaps TRBD2 as D (6 bases). The CDR3 is 14 amino acids. Trimming removed 5 bases from V and 0 bases from J, with 10 bases in between. Germline CDR1 reads SGHRS; CDR2 reads YFSETQ. Here the CDR3 DNA reads TGCGCCAGCAGACGCGGGGTAAGCACAGATACGCAGTATTTT. It translates to CASRRGVSTDTQYF.

This clonotype was seen a handful of times. The chain recombines TRBV24-1 with TRBJ1-1; D may be TRBD1 (5 bases). Germline values: CDR1 KGHDR, CDR2 SFDVKD. V was clipped by 4 bases and J by 0 bases, with 11 bases between them. This CDR3 is 15 amino acids long. The CDR3 DNA reads as TGTGCCACCAGTGAGTCAGGGACCGTGAACACTGAAGCTTTCTTT. Translated, it gives CATSESGTVNTEAFF.

This clonotype was counted many times. The chain uses TRBV5-1 and TRBJ2-1, with D tentatively TRBD2 (5 bases). Trimming removed 2 bases from V and 0 bases from J, with 6 bases in between. The CDR3 spans 14 residues. Germline-derived CDR1 and CDR2 are SGHRS and YFSETQ. The CDR3 region has the DNA TGCGCCAGCAGCTTTCGGGGCTCCTACAATGAGCAGTTCTTC. Amino acids: CASSFRGSYNEQFF.

This clonotype occurred a few times. The V and J genes are TRBV5-1 and TRBJ1-5; TRBD1 might be the D (5 bases). The CDR3 covers 15 residues. Germline V CDR1 and CDR2: SGHRS, YFSETQ. The V and J ends lost 4 bases and 10 bases respectively, with 21 bases between them. DNA of the CDR3: TGCGCCAGCAGCCCCACCTTCGGGGGGGAGCATCCCCAGCATTTT. Amino acids: CASSPTFGGEHPQHF.

In this sample, this clonotype turned up a few times. The chain combines TRBV6-2 or TRBV6-3 with TRBJ1-1; D uncertain. CDR1 is MNHEY, CDR2 SVGEGT, per germline. The CDR3 runs to 17 residues. V was trimmed by 6 bases and J by 0 bases, leaving 20 bases between them. CDR3 nucleotides: TGTGCCAGCAGCCCCGGACCGTCAGGCGGGATGAACACTGAAGCTTTCTTT. It encodes CASSPGPSGGMNTEAFF.

To note about this clonotype: Likely a read error: the CDR3 ends without its conserved phenylalanine or tryptophan. The chain employs TRBV5-6 and TRBJ1-1; D is undetermined. The CDR3 has 14 amino acids. V was clipped by 5 bases and J by 0 bases, with 11 bases between them. Germline CDR1 is SGHDT and CDR2 is YYEEEE. In DNA, the CDR3 is TGTGCCAGCAGTCGGGCCAGATTGAACACTGAAGCTTTCTGT. This codes for CASSRARLNTEAFC.

The V call is TRBV5-1, the J call TRBJ2-2; either TRBD1 or TRBD2 may supply D (5 bases each). Per the germline V gene, CDR1 is SGHRS and CDR2 is YFSETQ. With 4 bases removed from V and 4 bases from J, the gap between germline ends came to 11 bases. The CDR3 contains 14 residues. This CDR3 reads CASSRDLSTGELFF. The DNA of the CDR3 is TGCGCCAGCAGCCGGGACCTCTCCACCGGGGAGCTGTTTTTT.